This is a list of T cell receptor beta chains from one sample in a study of blood T cell repertoires in COVID-19. Only in-frame clones appear in the TCRdb table, and some are missing; sequencing was by immunoSEQ multiplex PCR. This table has about 480,000 clones, around 87% appearing once. The sequencing input was PBMCs or T cells enriched from blood (not recorded which). Source of these receptors: a woman aged 40 to 49 who had recovered from COVID-19. Each CDR3 is given with its conserved first and last residue. D genes are given only for firm matches. Size is stated for part of the rows, as once, few or many counts, or as a class when the clone is expanded.

.,TRBV5-4,TRBJ2-5,.,TGTGCCAGCAGCTTCGACAGGCAAGAGACCCAGTACTTC,CASSFDRQETQYF
once,TRBV7-9,TRBJ2-7,.,TGTGCCAGCAGCTTAGCTGGGGGGTTCGACGAGCAGTACTTC,CASSLAGGFDEQYF
.,TRBV10-2,TRBJ2-3,.,TGCGCCAGCAGTGAGCCAATACTAGATACGCAGTATTTT,CASSEPILDTQYF
.,TRBV28,TRBJ2-1,TRBD2,TGTGCCAGCAGTTTAGCTAGCGGACCGTACAATGAGCAGTTCTTC,CASSLASGPYNEQFF
.,TRBV2,TRBJ2-1,TRBD2,TGTGCCAGCAGACGACTAGCGGGAGGGCGGTACAATGAGCAGTTCTTC,CASRRLAGGRYNEQFF
.,TRBV30,TRBJ1-1,.,TGTGCCTCGAGCACAGGGAAGATGAACACTGAAGCTTTCTTT,CASSTGKMNTEAFF
once,TRBV2,TRBJ2-5,.,TGTGCCAGCAATAGCGTCCGAGAGACCCAGTACTTC,CASNSVRETQYF
.,TRBV7-8,TRBJ2-7,TRBD2,TGTGCCAGCAGCGCGACTAGCCCGTACGAGCAGTACTTC,CASSATSPYEQYF
.,TRBV4-3,TRBJ1-2,.,TGCGCCAGCAGCCACCCGGGGAACTATGGCTACACCTTC,CASSHPGNYGYTF
.,TRBV10-1,TRBJ2-3,TRBD2,TGCGCCAGCAGTGATCGGGGGGGGACAGATACGCAGTATTTT,CASSDRGGTDTQYF
.,TRBV6-5,TRBJ2-7,.,TGTGCCAGCAGTTACTACCAAGTACGGGGGACCTACGAGCAGTACTTC,CASSYYQVRGTYEQYF
once,TRBV7-2,TRBJ1-2,TRBD1,TGTGCCAGCAGCTTGGGACAGAACTATGGCTACACCTTC,CASSLGQNYGYTF
.,TRBV19,TRBJ1-1,TRBD1,TGTGCCAGTAATACGGGACAGGGGGCGCACACTGAAGCTTTCTTT,CASNTGQGAHTEAFF
.,TRBV27,TRBJ1-6,.,TGTGCCAGCAGTTTAGGGGGGTTGTATTCACCCCTCCACTTT,CASSLGGLYSPLHF
.,TRBV30,TRBJ2-7,TRBD1,TGTGCCTGGACTCTCCGGGACAGGGTCGGCGAGCAGTACTTC,CAWTLRDRVGEQYF
.,TRBV11-2,TRBJ2-1,TRBD2,TGTGCCAGCAGCTTGTTGGCTAGCGGGAGCGGTGAGCAGTTCTTC,CASSLLASGSGEQFF
.,TRBV6-5,TRBJ1-1,TRBD1,TGTGCCAGCAGTCTTGGGACAGGGTTAACTGAAGCTTTCTTT,CASSLGTGLTEAFF
.,TRBV9,TRBJ1-4,TRBD1,TGTGCCAGCAGCGTAGGACAGGGAACTAATGAAAAACTGTTTTTT,CASSVGQGTNEKLFF
.,TRBV10-3,TRBJ2-1,TRBD2,TGTGCCACCCATACAGCGGGAGCTTTTGAGCAGTTCTTC,CATHTAGAFEQFF
few,TRBV27,TRBJ1-5,.,TGTGCCAGCAGTTTTGGGGGGGCAGGCAGCAATCAGCCCCAGCATTTT,CASSFGGAGSNQPQHF
.,TRBV18,TRBJ1-4,.,TGTGCCAGCTCACCCAATCAGGCTAATGAAAAACTGTTTTTT,CASSPNQANEKLFF
once,TRBV27,TRBJ1-2,TRBD1,TGTGCCAGCAGTCCAGAGCCTCGACAGGGGGGGTATGGCTACACCTTC,CASSPEPRQGGYGYTF
once,TRBV7-9,TRBJ1-1,.,TGTGCCAGCAGCCCCCAGGGGAACACTGAAGCTTTCTTT,CASSPQGNTEAFF
.,TRBV12-3/TRBV12-4,TRBJ1-1,TRBD1,TGTGCCAGCAACGCCAGGGGGAGGCATGCTTTCTTT,CASNARGRHAFF
.,TRBV20-1,TRBJ2-5,TRBD2,TGCAGTGCTAGTGGGACTAGCGGGGCGGGAGGGGAGACCCAGTACTTC,CSASGTSGAGGETQYF
once,TRBV11-3,TRBJ2-1,.,TGTGCCAGCAAATCATCGGGCAATGAGCAGTTCTTC,CASKSSGNEQFF
.,TRBV6-6,TRBJ1-1,TRBD1,TGTGCCAGCAGTGGACAGGGAATCACTGAAGCTTTCTTT,CASSGQGITEAFF
.,TRBV5-6,TRBJ1-2,.,TGTGCCAGCAGCTTGGCCCAGGGTTTACCTTCAGGGATTCGAGGCTACACCTTC,CASSLAQGLPSGIRGYTF
few,TRBV10-1,TRBJ2-7,.,TGCGCCAGCAGTGCTAGGAACGAGCAGTACTTC,CASSARNEQYF
.,TRBV18,TRBJ2-7,.,TGTGCCAGCTCACCTTCAACAGGGCCATACGAGCAGTACTTC,CASSPSTGPYEQYF
.,TRBV7-6,TRBJ1-2,TRBD1,TGTGCCAGCAGCTTAGTTAGCAGGGGGTCTGGTGGCTACACCTTC,CASSLVSRGSGGYTF
.,TRBV4-3,TRBJ1-4,.,TGCGCCAGCAGCCAAGGAACAGGGTCGGCTGAAAAACTGTTTTTT,CASSQGTGSAEKLFF
.,TRBV27,TRBJ2-4,.,TGTGCCAGCAGTTTACCCCTCCCACTAGCCAAAAACATTCAGTACTTC,CASSLPLPLAKNIQYF